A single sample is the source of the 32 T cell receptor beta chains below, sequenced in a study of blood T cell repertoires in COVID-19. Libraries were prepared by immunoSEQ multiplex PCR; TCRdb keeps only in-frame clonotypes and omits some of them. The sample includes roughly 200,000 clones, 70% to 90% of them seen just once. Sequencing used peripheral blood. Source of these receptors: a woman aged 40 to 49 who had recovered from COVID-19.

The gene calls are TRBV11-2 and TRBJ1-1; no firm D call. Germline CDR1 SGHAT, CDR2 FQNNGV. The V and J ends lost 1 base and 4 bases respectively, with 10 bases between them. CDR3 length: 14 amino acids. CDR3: CASSLAQSSTEAFF. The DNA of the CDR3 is TGTGCCAGCAGCTTAGCCCAGTCTTCCACTGAAGCTTTCTTT.

The CDR3 region is CASSLARITEKLFF. The CDR3 coding sequence is TGTGCCAGCAGTTTGGCCCGAATAACTGAAAAACTGTTTTTT. The chain employs TRBV28 and TRBJ1-4; D uncertain. The CDR3 totals 14 residues. With 3 bases removed from V and 7 bases from J, the gap between germline ends came to 12 bases. CDR1 is MDHEN and CDR2 is SYDVKM in the germline V gene. Drawing the rest from reference TRBV28 and TRBJ1-4, the complete variable domain is DVKVTQSSRYLVKRTGEKVFLECVQDMDHENMFWYRQDPGLGLRLIYFSYDVKMKEKGDIPEGYSVSREKKERFSLILESASTNQTSMYLCASSLARITEKLFFGSGTQLSVL.

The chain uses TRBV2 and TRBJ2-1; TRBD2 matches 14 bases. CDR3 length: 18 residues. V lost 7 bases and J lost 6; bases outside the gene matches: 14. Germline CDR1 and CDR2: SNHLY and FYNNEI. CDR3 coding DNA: TGTGCCAGCACCTTCTCCGGGACTAGCGGGAGAGTAGGCAATGAGCAGTTCTTC. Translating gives CASTFSGTSGRVGNEQFF.

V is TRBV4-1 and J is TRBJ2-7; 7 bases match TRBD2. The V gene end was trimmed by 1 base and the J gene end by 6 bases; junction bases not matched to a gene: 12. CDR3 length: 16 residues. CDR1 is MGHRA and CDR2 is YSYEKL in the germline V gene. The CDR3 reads CASSQGVTGRAPEQYF. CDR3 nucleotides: TGCGCCAGCAGCCAAGGGGTGACGGGGAGGGCCCCCGAGCAGTACTTC.

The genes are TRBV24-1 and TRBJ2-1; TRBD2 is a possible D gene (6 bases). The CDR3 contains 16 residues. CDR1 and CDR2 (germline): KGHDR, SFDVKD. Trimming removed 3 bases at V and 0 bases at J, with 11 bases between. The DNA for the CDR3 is TGTGCCACCAGTGATGCGGGGCCGAGCTCCTACAATGAGCAGTTCTTC. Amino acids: CATSDAGPSSYNEQFF.

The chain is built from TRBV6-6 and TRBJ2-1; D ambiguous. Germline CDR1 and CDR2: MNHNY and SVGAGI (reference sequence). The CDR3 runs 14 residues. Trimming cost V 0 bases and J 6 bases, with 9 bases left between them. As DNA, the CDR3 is TGTGCCAGCAGTTACTCCCCTAACGTCAATGAGCAGTTCTTC. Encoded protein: CASSYSPNVNEQFF.

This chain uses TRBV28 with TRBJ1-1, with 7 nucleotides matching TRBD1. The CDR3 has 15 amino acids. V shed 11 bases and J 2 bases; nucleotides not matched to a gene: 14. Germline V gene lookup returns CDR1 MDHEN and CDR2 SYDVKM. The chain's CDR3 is CASRDLDRSNTEAFF. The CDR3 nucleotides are TGTGCCTCCCGAGACCTGGACAGGTCTAACACTGAAGCTTTCTTT.

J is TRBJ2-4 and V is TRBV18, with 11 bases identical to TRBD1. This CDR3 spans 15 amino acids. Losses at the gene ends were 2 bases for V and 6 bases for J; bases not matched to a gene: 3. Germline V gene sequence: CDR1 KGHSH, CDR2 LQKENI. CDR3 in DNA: TGTGCCAGCTCACCAGAAGGGACAGGGGGAAACATTCAGTACTTC. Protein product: CASSPEGTGGNIQYF.

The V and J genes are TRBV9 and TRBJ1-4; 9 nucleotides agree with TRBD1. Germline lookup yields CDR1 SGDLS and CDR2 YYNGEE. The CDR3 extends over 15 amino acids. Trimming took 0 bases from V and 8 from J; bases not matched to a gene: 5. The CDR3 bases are TGTGCCAGCAGCGTAGCACAGGGGGCCTGGGAAAAACTGTTTTTT. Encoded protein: CASSVAQGAWEKLFF.

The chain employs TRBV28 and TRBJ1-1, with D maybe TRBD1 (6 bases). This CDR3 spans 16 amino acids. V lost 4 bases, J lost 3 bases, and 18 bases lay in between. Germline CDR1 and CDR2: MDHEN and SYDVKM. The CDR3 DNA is TGTGCCAGCAGTTCGGGCGGGGGCCCAAGCTACACTGAAGCTTTCTTT. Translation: CASSSGGGPSYTEAFF. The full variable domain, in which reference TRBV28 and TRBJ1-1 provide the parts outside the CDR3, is DVKVTQSSRYLVKRTGEKVFLECVQDMDHENMFWYRQDPGLGLRLIYFSYDVKMKEKGDIPEGYSVSREKKERFSLILESASTNQTSMYLCASSSGGGPSYTEAFFGQGTRLTVV.

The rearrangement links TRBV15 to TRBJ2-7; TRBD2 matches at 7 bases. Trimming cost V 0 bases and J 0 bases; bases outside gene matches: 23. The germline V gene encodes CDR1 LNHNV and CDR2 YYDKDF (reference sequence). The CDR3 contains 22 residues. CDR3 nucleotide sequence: TGTGCCACCAGCAGAGATCTGCCTAGCGGCCCCACGTCGAATCCGAGCTCCTACGAGCAGTACTTC. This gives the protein CATSRDLPSGPTSNPSSYEQYF.

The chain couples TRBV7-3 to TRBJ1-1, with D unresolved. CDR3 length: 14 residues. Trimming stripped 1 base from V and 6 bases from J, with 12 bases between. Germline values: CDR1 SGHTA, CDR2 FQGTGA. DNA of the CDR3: TGTGCCAGCAGCTTAAATTCCGGGATGGCTGAAGCTTTCTTT. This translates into CASSLNSGMAEAFF.

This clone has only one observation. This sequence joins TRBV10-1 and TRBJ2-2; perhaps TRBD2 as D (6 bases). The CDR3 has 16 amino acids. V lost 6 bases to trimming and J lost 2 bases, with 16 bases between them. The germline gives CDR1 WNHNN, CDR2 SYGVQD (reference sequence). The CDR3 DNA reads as TGCGCCAGCAGGGTTGGTGCTAGCGAAAACACCGGGGAGCTGTTTTTT. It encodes CASRVGASENTGELFF.

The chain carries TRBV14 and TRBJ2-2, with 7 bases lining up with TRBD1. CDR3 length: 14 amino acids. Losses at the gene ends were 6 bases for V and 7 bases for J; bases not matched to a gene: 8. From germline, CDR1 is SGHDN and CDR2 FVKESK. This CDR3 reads CASSRPQGIGELFF. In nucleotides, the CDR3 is TGTGCCAGCAGTCGACCACAGGGGATCGGGGAGCTGTTTTTT.

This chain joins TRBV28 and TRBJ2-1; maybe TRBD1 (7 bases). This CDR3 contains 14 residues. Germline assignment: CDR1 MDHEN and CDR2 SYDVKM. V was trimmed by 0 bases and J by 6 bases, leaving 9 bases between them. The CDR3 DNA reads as TGTGCCAGCAGTTTATGGGAGGGGGCCAATGAGCAGTTCTTC. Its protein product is CASSLWEGANEQFF.

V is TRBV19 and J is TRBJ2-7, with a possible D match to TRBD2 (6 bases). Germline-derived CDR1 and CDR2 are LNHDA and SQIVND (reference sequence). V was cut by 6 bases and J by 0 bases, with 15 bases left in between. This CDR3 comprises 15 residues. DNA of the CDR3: TGTGCCAGTAGCGTTGGGGGGTCTGGCTCCTACGAGCAGTACTTC. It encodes CASSVGGSGSYEQYF.

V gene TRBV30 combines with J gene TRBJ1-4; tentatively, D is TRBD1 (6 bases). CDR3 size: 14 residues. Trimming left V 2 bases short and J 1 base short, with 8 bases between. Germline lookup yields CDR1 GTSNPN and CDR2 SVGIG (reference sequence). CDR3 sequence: CAWSTGKTNEKLFF. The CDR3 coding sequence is TGTGCCTGGAGTACAGGGAAAACTAATGAAAAACTGTTTTTT.

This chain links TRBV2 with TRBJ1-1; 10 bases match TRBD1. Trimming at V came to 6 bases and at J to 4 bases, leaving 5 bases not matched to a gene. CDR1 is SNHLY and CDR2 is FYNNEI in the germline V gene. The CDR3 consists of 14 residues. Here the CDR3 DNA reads TGTGCCAGCAGGGACAGGGGGGCGACCACTGAAGCTTTCTTT. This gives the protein CASRDRGATTEAFF.

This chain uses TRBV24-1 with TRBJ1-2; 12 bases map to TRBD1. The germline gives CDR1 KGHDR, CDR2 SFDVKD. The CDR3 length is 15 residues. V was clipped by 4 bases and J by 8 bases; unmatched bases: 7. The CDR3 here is CATSDSGTGGWGYTF. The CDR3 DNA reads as TGTGCCACCAGTGACTCCGGGACAGGGGGCTGGGGCTACACCTTC.

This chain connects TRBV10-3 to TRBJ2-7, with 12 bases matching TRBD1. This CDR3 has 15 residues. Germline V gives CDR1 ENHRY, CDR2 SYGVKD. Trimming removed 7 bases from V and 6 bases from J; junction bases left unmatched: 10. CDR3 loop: CAIKGTGGKLAEQYF. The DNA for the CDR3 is TGTGCCATCAAAGGGACAGGGGGCAAACTGGCCGAGCAGTACTTC.

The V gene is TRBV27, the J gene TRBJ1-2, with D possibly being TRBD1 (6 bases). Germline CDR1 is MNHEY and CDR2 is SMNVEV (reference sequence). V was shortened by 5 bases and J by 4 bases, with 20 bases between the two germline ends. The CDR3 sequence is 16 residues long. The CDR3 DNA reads TGTGCCAGCAGTCCAACCTCAGGGGCATTGGGCTATGGCTACACCTTC. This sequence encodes CASSPTSGALGYGYTF.

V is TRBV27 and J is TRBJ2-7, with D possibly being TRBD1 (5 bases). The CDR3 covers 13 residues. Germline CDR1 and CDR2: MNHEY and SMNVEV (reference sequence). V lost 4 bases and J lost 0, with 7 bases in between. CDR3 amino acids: CASSWGISYEQYF. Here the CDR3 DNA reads TGTGCCAGCAGTTGGGGCATCTCCTACGAGCAGTACTTC.

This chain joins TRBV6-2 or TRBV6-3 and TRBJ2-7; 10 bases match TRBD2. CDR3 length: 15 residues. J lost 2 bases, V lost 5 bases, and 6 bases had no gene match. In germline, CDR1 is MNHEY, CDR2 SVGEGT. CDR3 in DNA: TGTGCCAGCAGTATTACTAGCGGGACAACCTACGAGCAGTACTTC. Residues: CASSITSGTTYEQYF.

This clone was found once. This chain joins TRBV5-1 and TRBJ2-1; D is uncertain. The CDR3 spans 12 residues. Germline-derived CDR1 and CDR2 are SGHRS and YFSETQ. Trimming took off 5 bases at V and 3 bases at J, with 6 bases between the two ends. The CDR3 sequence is CASSDIYNEQFF. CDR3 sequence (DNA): TGCGCCAGCAGTGACATCTACAATGAGCAGTTCTTC.

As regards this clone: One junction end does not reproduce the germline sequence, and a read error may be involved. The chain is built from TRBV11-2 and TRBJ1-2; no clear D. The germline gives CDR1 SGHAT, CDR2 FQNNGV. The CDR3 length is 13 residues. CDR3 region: CASRLARASGYTF. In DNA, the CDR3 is TGTGCCAGCAGGTTAGCGCGGGCGAGTGGCTACACCTTC.

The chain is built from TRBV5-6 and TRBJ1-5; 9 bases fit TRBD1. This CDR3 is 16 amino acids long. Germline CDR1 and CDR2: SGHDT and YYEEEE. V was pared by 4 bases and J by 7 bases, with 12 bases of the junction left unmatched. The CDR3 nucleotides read TGTGCCAGCAGCCTATGGACAGGGGAATGGCGGCAGCCCCAGCATTTT. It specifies CASSLWTGEWRQPQHF.

The CDR3 bases are TGTGCCAGAAGCTTGGAAACCGGGACAACCTACGAGCAGTACTTC. This codes for CARSLETGTTYEQYF. The chain is built from TRBV5-3 and TRBJ2-7; D perhaps matches TRBD1 (6 bases). TRBV5-3 is marked as an open reading frame, function uncertain. The V end was cut by 0 bases, the J end by 2 bases, with 12 bases between. CDR3 length: 15 amino acids.

CDR3 sequence reads: CASSYILALGLAGAWTGELFF. CDR3 bases: TGTGCCAGCAGTTACATCTTGGCTCTAGGACTAGCGGGAGCATGGACCGGGGAGCTGTTTTTT. The chain links TRBV6-2 or TRBV6-3 to TRBJ2-2, with 13 bases identical to TRBD2. CDR1 and CDR2 (germline): MNHEY, SVGEGT. The ends lost 2 bases at V and 5 bases at J; junction bases unmatched: 17. The CDR3 is 21 residues long.

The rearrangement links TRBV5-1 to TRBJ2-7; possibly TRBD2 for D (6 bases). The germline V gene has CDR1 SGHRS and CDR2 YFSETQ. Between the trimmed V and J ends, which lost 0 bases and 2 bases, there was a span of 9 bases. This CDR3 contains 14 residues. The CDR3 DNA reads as TGCGCCAGCAGCTTGGGGCGGGGCCCCTACGAGCAGTACTTC. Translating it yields CASSLGRGPYEQYF. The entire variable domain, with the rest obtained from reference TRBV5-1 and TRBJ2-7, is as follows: KAGVTQTPRYLIKTRGQQVTLSCSPISGHRSVSWYQQTPGQGLQFLFEYFSETQRNKGNFPGRFSGRQFSNSRSEMNVSTLELGDSALYLCASSLGRGPYEQYFGPGTRLTVT.

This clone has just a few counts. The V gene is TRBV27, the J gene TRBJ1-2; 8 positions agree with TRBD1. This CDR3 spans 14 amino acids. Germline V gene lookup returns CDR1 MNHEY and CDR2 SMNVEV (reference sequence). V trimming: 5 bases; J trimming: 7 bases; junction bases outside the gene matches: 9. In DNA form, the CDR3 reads TGTGCCAGCAGTCCTGTGACAGGGGCTAGTGGCTACACCTTC. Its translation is CASSPVTGASGYTF.

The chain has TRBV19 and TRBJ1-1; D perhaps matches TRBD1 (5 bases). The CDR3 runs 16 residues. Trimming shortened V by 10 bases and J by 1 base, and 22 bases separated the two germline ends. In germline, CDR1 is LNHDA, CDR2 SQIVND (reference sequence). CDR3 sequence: CATQVARLGQNTEAFF. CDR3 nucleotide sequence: TGTGCCACCCAAGTAGCCCGACTCGGACAGAACACTGAAGCTTTCTTT.

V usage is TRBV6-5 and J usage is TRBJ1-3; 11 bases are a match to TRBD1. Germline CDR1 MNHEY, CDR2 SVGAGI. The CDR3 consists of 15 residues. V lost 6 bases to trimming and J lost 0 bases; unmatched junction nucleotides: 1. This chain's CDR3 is CASRDRGLSGNTIYF. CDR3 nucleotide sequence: TGTGCCAGCAGGGACAGGGGGCTCTCTGGAAACACCATATATTTT.